The 9 T cell receptor beta chains presented below share a single source sample, sequenced in a study of blood T cell repertoires in COVID-19 (dated by TCRdb to 2020 to 2022). The protocol used for the library was the immunoSEQ multiplex PCR assay. This immuneACCESS table, as held by TCRdb, lists in-frame sequences with V and J called but not all clones. Of the missing ones, under half trace to an unresolved V gene in checked studies; the others have no known cause. For this sample there are about 50,000 clones; around 86% appear just once. Under 7% of the sample rests with the top ten. Sequencing was carried out using peripheral blood. These receptors all stem from a man between 65 and 85 years old with active COVID-19.

Only a few counts were recorded for this clone. This rearrangement joins TRBV5-6 to TRBJ1-2, with D tentatively TRBD1 (5 bases). Germline CDR1 SGHDT, CDR2 YYEEEE. The CDR3 consists of 14 residues. V was clipped by 0 bases and J by 7 bases, with 13 bases between them. The chain's CDR3 is CASSLGHPRGGYTF. CDR3 nucleotide sequence: TGTGCCAGCAGCTTGGGACATCCTAGGGGTGGCTACACCTTC.

Here the CDR3 DNA reads TGTGCCAGCAGTTACTCTCTTAGCGAGCAGTTCTTC. This translates into CASSYSLSEQFF. The V and J genes are TRBV6-6 and TRBJ2-1; D gene ambiguous. V was cut by 0 bases and J by 10 bases, with 7 bases left in between. The CDR3 runs to 12 residues. The V gene's germline CDR1 is MNHNY and CDR2 SVGAGI (reference sequence).

This chain uses TRBV4-2 with TRBJ1-1, with D possibly matching TRBD1 (5 bases). Looked up from germline, CDR1 is LGHNA and CDR2 is YNFKEQ. The CDR3 length is 16 residues. V gave up 0 bases and J gave up 1 base, with 12 bases separating them. This chain's CDR3 is CASSQDGGGWNTEAFF. The CDR3 DNA reads as TGTGCCAGCAGCCAAGATGGGGGGGGATGGAACACTGAAGCTTTCTTT.

This clone occurred once. The CDR3 sequence is CASSLAGKGPTGANVLTF. CDR3 bases: TGCGCCAGCAGCCTTGCCGGGAAAGGGCCTACTGGGGCCAACGTCCTGACTTTC. This sequence joins TRBV4-1 and TRBJ2-6; tentative D call: TRBD2 (5 bases). The ends were cut back, 4 bases at V and 2 bases at J, with 18 bases in the middle. Germline CDR1 is MGHRA and CDR2 is YSYEKL. The CDR3 has 18 amino acids.

This chain connects TRBV19 to TRBJ2-7; 8 bases match TRBD1. In germline, CDR1 is LNHDA, CDR2 SQIVND (reference sequence). Losses at the gene ends were 3 bases for V and 6 bases for J; bases not matched to a gene: 10. This CDR3 is built from 15 residues. The CDR3 region is CASSISGTGSGEQYF. DNA for the CDR3: TGTGCCAGTAGTATCTCTGGGACAGGCTCCGGCGAGCAGTACTTC. Using reference TRBV19 and TRBJ2-7 for the parts outside the CDR3, the full variable domain is DGGITQSPKYLFRKEGQNVTLSCEQNLNHDAMYWYRQDPGQGLRLIYYSQIVNDFQKGDIAEGYSVSREKKESFPLTVTSAQKNPTAFYLCASSISGTGSGEQYFGPGTRLTVT.

This clone occurred once. This chain joins TRBV23-1 and TRBJ1-5; the match to TRBD1 covers 8 bases. TRBV23-1 is an ORF, and what it does is uncertain. This CDR3 has 14 amino acids. With 3 bases clipped from V and 8 bases from J, the junction kept 6 bases outside the gene matches. The CDR3 nucleotides read TGCGCCAGCAGTCACACAGGGGGGGAAAAGCCCCAGCATTTT. Translating it yields CASSHTGGEKPQHF.

This chain uses TRBV19 with TRBJ2-2; D may be TRBD1 (5 bases). V lost 7 bases, J lost 5 bases, and 17 bases lay in between. Germline loops: CDR1 LNHDA, CDR2 SQIVND (reference sequence). The length of the CDR3 is 15 residues. CDR3 in amino acids: CASTSGKLGTGELFF. The CDR3 nucleotides read TGTGCCAGTACATCAGGGAAGTTAGGGACCGGGGAGCTGTTTTTT.

This clone showed up just a few times. The genes are TRBV30 and TRBJ2-5, with 7 bases matching TRBD2. CDR3 size: 14 residues. From germline, CDR1 is GTSNPN and CDR2 SVGIG (reference sequence). V was pared by 5 bases and J by 1 base, with 7 bases of the junction left unmatched. Here the CDR3 DNA reads TGTGCCTGGGTTTGGGGGGGAATCCAAGAGACCCAGTACTTC. Translated, it gives CAWVWGGIQETQYF.

The chain is built from TRBV7-9 and TRBJ2-3; perhaps TRBD2 as D (6 bases). Germline CDR1 is SEHNR and CDR2 is FQNEAQ (reference sequence). The V gene lost 4 bases and the J gene lost 8 bases, with 19 bases spanning the gap. The CDR3 consists of 15 residues. CDR3 sequence: CASSWIGPEGGTQYF. For the CDR3, the DNA is TGTGCCAGCAGCTGGATTGGGCCGGAGGGCGGTACGCAGTATTTT.